This T cell receptor beta chain was profiled in a study of radiation and T cells in renal cell carcinoma (dated by TCRdb to 2020 to 2021). About the study as a whole: In total, approximately 53 samples underwent TCR beta sequencing: about 26 tumors plus 27 peripheral blood samples. The last blood draw happened 4 weeks after radiation, timed to coincide with nephrectomy. A total of approximately 4 million unique CDR3 nucleotide sequences, encoding 2.7 million or so unique CDR3 amino acid sequences, were found across all 50 or so samples.

As for this clone: Its recognized antigen is unknown. One end of the junction is discordant with germline, which a read error may explain.

The sample's time point label, in plain terms: blood 4 weeks post-SBRT, at nephrectomy. The treatment or condition label, as the study defines it: 15 Gy SBRT to primary tumor, nephrectomy 4 weeks later. The samples were drawn from a clinical trial, where primary renal cell carcinomas were treated with 15 Gy of stereotactic body radiation therapy and then removed by nephrectomy 4 weeks afterward. Serial peripheral blood from radiation-treated patients was sampled at baseline, 2 weeks and 4 weeks after SBRT to track tumor-enriched clonotypes. Renal cell carcinoma with clear cell pathology was present in all patients. The QIAamp DNA Blood Mini Kit (Qiagen) was used to prepare genomic DNA for TCR sequencing. The analyses included only samples that passed all quality control checks. The paper as a whole reports these results and caveats: Top tumor clonotypes rose in blood from baseline to 2 weeks post-radiation, then contracted by 4 weeks, suggesting transient expansion of tumor-resident clones. Because the trial had a single-armed design, the trial could not examine how radiation dose or scheduling affected the TCR repertoire. Dynamics of the blood repertoire were not tracked past 4 weeks after treatment. Because no pretreatment tumor biopsies were available, whether clonotypes were present in the tumor at baseline could not be determined.

The immunoSEQ kit was used, according to the manufacturer's recommendations, to generate TCR beta libraries from genomic DNA. For library preparation, a first multiplex PCR was performed with proprietary primers, followed by a second PCR in which unique barcodes were added, and bead cleanups were performed after each round. Each sample batch included a kit-provided positive control reaction and a negative control reaction. The final libraries were assessed on an Agilent 4200 TapeStation D1000 ScreenTape, pooled by volume, and quantified by qPCR. Sequencing ran on an Illumina NextSeq500 with a MidOutput 150-cycle cartridge, using 156 Read1 and 15 Index1 cycles with kit custom primers. The pooled library was loaded at 0.9 to 1 pM with a roughly 20% PhiX control spike-in. On the study's bioinformatics: Vendor-processed data were analyzed in R, with a clonotype defined as all T cells sharing the same CDR3 nucleotide sequence. In the clone abundance analyses, frequencies were normalized to the 10,000 most abundant clones in each sample. Public T cell clones, which averaged fewer than five per sample, were removed prior to analysis. Tumor-enriched and baseline blood-enriched clonotypes were defined by at least a 32-fold difference in abundance between compartments. A beta-binomial differential abundance model was used to identify clonotypes that were expanded or contracted between blood time points. Tumor-blood repertoire similarity was measured with the Baroni-Urbani and Buser coefficient, and group comparisons used two-tailed Wilcoxon tests in R. TCRdb's version of the immuneACCESS table is confined to in-frame rearrangements and falls short of the full clone set. An unresolved V gene accounts for under half of the shortfall where checked; the remainder is of unknown origin. V, J and clone size are those of that table, while D and trimming were read from the DNA. This sample holds about 83,000 clones; around four fifths were observed only once. The top ten hold 2% to 3% of the sample.

CDR1 and CDR2 are read off the germline V gene as SGHVS and FQNEAQ. The CDR3, cysteine through phenylalanine, is 16 amino acids long. Here the CDR3 DNA is all that survives: 48 bases in frame from base 1. The rearranged chain carries TRBV7-8 and TRBJ2-7; the D segment could be TRBD2, given 7 matching bases. This receptor was identified in a woman aged 55-69 years with renal cell carcinoma. The source was blood, collected from a patient whose treatment included radiotherapy and nephrectomy. The bases read TGTGCCAGCAGCTGGGGAGGGGGTAGGCTCTCCAACGAGCAGTACTTC. It is translated as CASSWGGGRLSNEQYF.